This note documents a single T cell receptor beta chain sequence. Its antigen remains unidentified. The time point was: cycle 4 day 1 (C4D1), after 6 weeks of nivolumab. Brentuximab vedotin exposure varied among the patients, all of whom had relapsed after autologous stem cell transplantation. Magnetic negative selection, applied to thawed PBMCs, was used to isolate the CD8+ T cells. Complete response, partial response or progressive disease made up the best responses. The V gene's germline CDR1 is SEHNR and CDR2 FQNEAQ (reference sequence). The ends lost 0 bases at V and 5 bases at J; junction bases unmatched: 6. CDR3 size: 17 residues. The protocol was immunoSEQ multiplex PCR, while the TCRdb copy is restricted to in-frame clones and leaves out a portion. The data show around 21,000 clones, roughly 82% seen once. This record belongs to a study of PD-1 blockade in classical Hodgkin lymphoma. Regarding the study as a whole: Newly diagnosed patients were reported to exhibit reduced baseline TCR diversity relative to healthy donors. Compared with baseline, CD4+ but not CD8+ TCR diversity had risen significantly by C4D1. Baseline diversity was lower in partial responders and progressors than complete responders.

This TCR came from a human donor with classical Hodgkin lymphoma. Material: CD8+ T cells from blood, obtained before the fourth cycle of nivolumab. This chain links TRBV7-9 with TRBJ2-1, with TRBD1 matching over 11 bases. The CDR3 is CASSLAGTGGINNEQFF. The CDR3 DNA sequence: TGTGCCAGCAGCTTAGCGGGGACAGGGGGGATTAACAATGAGCAGTTCTTC.